The clone carrying this T cell receptor (beta chain) is medium-sized. Its antigen is still unknown. Unexposed donor CD4+ T cells date from about 2011-2018, before the COVID-19 pandemic. CD4 enrichment then naive enrichment separated naive from memory CD4+ cells. These data originate in a study of CD4 T cells in relation to SARS-CoV-2 and coronaviruses. V lost 1 base and J 10 bases, leaving 7 bases between the germline ends. The CDR3 is 11 amino acids. The V gene's germline CDR1 is LGHNA and CDR2 YNFKEQ. The assay was immunoSEQ multiplex PCR, and TCRdb's table has in-frame clones only and misses some. The table lists roughly 57,000 clones, 70% to 90% of them singletons, with 1.4% in the top ten. Study results and limitations: No crossreactivity against non-spike viral proteins was tested here.

The receptor's source is a human donor in good health. V usage is TRBV4-2 and J usage is TRBJ2-5, with D uncertain. Sequencing was carried out using memory CD4+ T cells from PBMCs. The CDR3 here is CASSQGQNQYF. The CDR3 DNA reads TGTGCCAGCAGCCAAGGGCAGAACCAGTACTTC.